This passage covers 11 T cell receptor beta chains from one sample sequenced in a study of shared clonotypes between healthy human individuals. Sequencing used immunoSEQ multiplex PCR; TCRdb keeps in-frame clones, though not all of them. The sample has about 480,000 clones; over 60% are singletons. The sequenced sample consisted of PBMCs. The receptors derive from a woman between 40 and 50 years old in good health. Some clones in this sample may be carry-over from other donors' samples.

The chain links TRBV19 to TRBJ2-7; TRBD1 matches at 7 bases. This CDR3 is 13 amino acids long. Looked up from germline, CDR1 is LNHDA and CDR2 is SQIVND (reference sequence). With V trimmed by 6 bases and J by 2 bases, 4 bases remained unmatched. This CDR3 is CASRGQGAYEQYF. DNA for the CDR3: TGTGCCAGTAGAGGGCAGGGGGCCTACGAGCAGTACTTC.

In the case of this clone: Other DNA sequences in the same sample also yield this CDR3. The chain recombines TRBV9 with TRBJ1-3; D possibly corresponds to TRBD1 (5 bases). The CDR3 runs 13 residues. V was shortened by 2 bases and J by 5 bases, with 8 bases between the two germline ends. Germline V gene lookup returns CDR1 SGDLS and CDR2 YYNGEE. CDR3 sequence: CASSVGGRNTIYF. The CDR3 DNA is TGTGCCAGCAGCGTCGGGGGGAGAAACACCATATATTTT.

The gene calls are TRBV27 and TRBJ1-2, with a weak D call TRBD1 (5 bases). Trimming stripped 3 bases from V and 4 bases from J, with 6 bases between. CDR1 is MNHEY, CDR2 SMNVEV, per germline (reference sequence). CDR3 length equals 12 residues. CDR3 in DNA: TGTGCCAGCAGTTTCCAGGGCTATGGCTACACCTTC. As protein: CASSFQGYGYTF.

The chain couples TRBV11-3 to TRBJ2-3; weak D call: TRBD2 (6 bases). CDR1 is SGHNT and CDR2 is YENEEA in the germline V gene. V lost 5 bases to trimming and J lost 0 bases, with 12 bases between them. This CDR3 is built from 15 residues. CDR3 in DNA: TGTGCCAGCAGCCTGACGGGACTCAGCACAGATACGCAGTATTTT. It codes for CASSLTGLSTDTQYF.

The genes are TRBV7-2 and TRBJ2-2; 10 positions agree with TRBD2. There are 16 residues in the CDR3. Germline CDR1 is SGHTA and CDR2 is FQGNSA. Trimming cost V 4 bases and J 5 bases; bases outside gene matches: 7. The CDR3 DNA is TGTGCCAGCAGCTCACAGCCTAGCGGGAGTACCGGGGAGCTGTTTTTT. This encodes CASSSQPSGSTGELFF.

The rearrangement uses TRBV7-8 and TRBJ1-1; no clear D. CDR3 size: 16 residues. V was trimmed by 5 bases and J by 4 bases, leaving 20 bases between them. Germline loops: CDR1 SGHVS, CDR2 FQNEAQ. The CDR3 loop is CASSPSPTAASTEAFF. The CDR3 DNA reads as TGTGCCAGCAGCCCATCTCCGACTGCAGCGAGCACTGAAGCTTTCTTT.

Here the CDR3 reads CSAANRLSNNEQFF. For the CDR3, the DNA is TGCAGCGCCGCTAACAGGTTATCTAACAATGAGCAGTTCTTC. The chain uses TRBV29-1 and TRBJ2-1, with D maybe TRBD1 (5 bases). V lost 7 bases and J lost 5, with 18 bases in between. The CDR3 length is 14 residues. Germline loops: CDR1 SQVTM, CDR2 ANQGSEA.

With regard to this clone: The sample has other DNA sequences that encode this CDR3 too. The chain links TRBV11-1 to TRBJ2-7; D unresolved. V lost 1 base and J lost 0, with 10 bases in between. Per germline, CDR1 SGHAT and CDR2 FQDESV (reference sequence). The CDR3 loop spans 15 amino acids. The CDR3 nucleotides are TGTGCCAGCAGCTTAGGCCCCATGAGCTCCTACGAGCAGTACTTC. Protein sequence: CASSLGPMSSYEQYF.

This clone occurred a few times. V gene TRBV28 combines with J gene TRBJ1-5, with D maybe TRBD1 (5 bases). This CDR3 is 14 amino acids long. Germline CDR1 and CDR2: MDHEN and SYDVKM. Deletions cut 8 bases from V and 4 bases from J, with 15 bases between. The CDR3: CASSSGTGNQPQHF. The CDR3 DNA follows: TGTGCCAGCTCCAGTGGGACCGGTAATCAGCCCCAGCATTTT.

The chain employs TRBV6-6 and TRBJ2-5; possibly TRBD1 for D (5 bases). The CDR3 has 15 amino acids. The V end was cut by 0 bases, the J end by 1 base, with 9 bases between. Germline V CDR1 and CDR2: MNHNY, SVGAGI (reference sequence). In DNA form, the CDR3 reads TGTGCCAGCAGTTACTCCCGACAGCCCCAAGAGACCCAGTACTTC. Its translation is CASSYSRQPQETQYF.

In this sample, this clone turned up once. The V gene is TRBV11-2, the J gene TRBJ2-3; no firm D call. V gave up 7 bases and J gave up 8 bases, with 22 bases separating them. CDR1 and CDR2 (germline): SGHAT, FQNNGV. The CDR3 contains 15 residues. Written as DNA, the CDR3 is TGTGCCAGCAACCCAGGAACTAACCAAATCGGTACGCAGTATTTT. Amino acid sequence: CASNPGTNQIGTQYF.